Here is one T cell receptor (beta chain) with its context. What it binds is not known. These data come from a study of T cells after yellow fever vaccination. Study summary: For low cell numbers, libraries were made with SMART-Seq v4 Ultra Low Input.

The study's findings and limits: Contaminants from the bulk population, in the form of abundant clonotypes, could be found in FACS-sorted repertoires. The booster saw the reappearance of most primary-vaccination clones (around 95% CD4, around 90% CD8).

5'RACE template switching generated TCR cDNA, adding a universal primer site and UMIs. TCRdb passed the 5' RACE reads through MiXCR, listing each CDR3 protein once. Seen here are roughly 400,000 distinct CDR3 sequences, approximately 18% observed once, and the top ten hold over 15%. Germline V gene data show CDR1 as WSHSY and CDR2 as SAAADI. The CDR3 extends over 17 amino acids. Trimming left V 4 bases short and J 8 bases short, with 26 bases between. The V gene is TRBV10-2, the J gene TRBJ1-2; perhaps TRBD1 as D (5 bases). Here the sequenced sample was PBMCs, taken before the yellow fever booster vaccination. This sequence was found in a man aged 18-30 years who received the YFV17D yellow fever vaccine. The CDR3 coding sequence is TGCGCCAGCAGTGGTACAAATTTTGGGACGGCCTCGGGCGGCTACACCTTC. Amino acid sequence: CASSGTNFGTASGGYTF.